This T cell receptor beta chain was documented in a study of cytomegalovirus exposure and HLA in healthy donors. The PCR employed 60 Vbeta primers together with 13 Jbeta primers. The assay was immunoSEQ multiplex PCR, and TCRdb's table has in-frame clones only and misses some. The table records 85,000 to 130,000 clones, around three quarters of them present only once. Note on this clone: Its specificity is not known.

General observations from the study: One later analysis reportedly identified an Asian-associated ancestry cluster that showed fewer N-insertions than the approximately 670-donor mean. Sequencing likely caused a cluster of highly shared sequence variants.

The receptor was derived from a woman in her fifties or sixties in good health and CMV-seropositive. Sample: PBMCs.

For the CDR3, the DNA is TGTGCCAGCAGCTTAGAGGGCAGGGACTATGGCTACACCTTC. Its protein is CASSLEGRDYGYTF. The chain recombines TRBV7-9 with TRBJ1-2, with D possibly matching TRBD1 (5 bases). The CDR3 sequence is 14 residues long. V shed 1 base and J shed 3 bases, with 9 bases lying between them. Germline V gene lookup returns CDR1 SEHNR and CDR2 FQNEAQ (reference sequence).